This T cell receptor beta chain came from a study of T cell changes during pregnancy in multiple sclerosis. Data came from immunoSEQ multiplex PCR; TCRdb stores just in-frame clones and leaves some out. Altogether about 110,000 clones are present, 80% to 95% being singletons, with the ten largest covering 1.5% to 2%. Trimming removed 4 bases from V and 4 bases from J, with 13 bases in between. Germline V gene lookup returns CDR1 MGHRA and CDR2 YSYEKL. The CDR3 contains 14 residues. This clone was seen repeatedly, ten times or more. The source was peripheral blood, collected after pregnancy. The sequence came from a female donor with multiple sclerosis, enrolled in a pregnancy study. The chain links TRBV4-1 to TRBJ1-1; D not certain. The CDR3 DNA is TGCGCCAGCAGCCCCCGGGAGGGTGGCACTGAAGCTTTCTTT. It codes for CASSPREGGTEAFF.